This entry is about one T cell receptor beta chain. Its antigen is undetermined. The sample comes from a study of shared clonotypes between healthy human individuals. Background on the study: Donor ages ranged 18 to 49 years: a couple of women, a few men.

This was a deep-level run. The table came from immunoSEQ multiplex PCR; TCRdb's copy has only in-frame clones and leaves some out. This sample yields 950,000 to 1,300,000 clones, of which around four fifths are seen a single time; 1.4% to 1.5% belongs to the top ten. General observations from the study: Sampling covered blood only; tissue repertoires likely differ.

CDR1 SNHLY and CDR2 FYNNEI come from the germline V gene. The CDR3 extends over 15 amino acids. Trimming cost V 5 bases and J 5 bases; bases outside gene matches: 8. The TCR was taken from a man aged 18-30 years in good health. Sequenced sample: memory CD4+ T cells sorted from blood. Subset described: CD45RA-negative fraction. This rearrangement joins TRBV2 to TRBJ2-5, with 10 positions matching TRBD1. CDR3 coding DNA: TGTGCCAGCAGTAGTCGGACAGGGGGATGGGAGACCCAGTACTTC. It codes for CASSSRTGGWETQYF.